The T cell receptor (beta chain) described here comes from a study of radiation and T cells in renal cell carcinoma. Some clones are missing from TCRdb's copy, which holds only in-frame ones; the method was immunoSEQ multiplex PCR. Of about 130,000 clones in the sample, around 84% were seen once. V was trimmed by 5 bases and J by 7 bases, leaving 6 bases between them. There are 12 residues in the CDR3. Germline CDR1 and CDR2: SEHNR and FQNEAQ (reference sequence). Study-wide points: From baseline, blood top tumor clonotypes peaked at 2 weeks post-radiation.

This clone was recorded a few times. Its target is unknown. The time point is: baseline pretreatment blood. The sample's treatment: 15 Gy SBRT to primary tumor, nephrectomy 4 weeks later. The patient's renal cell carcinoma had clear cell pathology. The chain has TRBV7-9 and TRBJ1-6; D gene uncertain. This receptor was identified in a woman aged 60-70 years with renal cell carcinoma. The source was blood, collected from a patient whose treatment included radiotherapy and nephrectomy. Here the CDR3 reads CASSIWNSPLHF. CDR3 in DNA: TGTGCCAGCAGCATCTGGAATTCACCCCTCCACTTT. Supplemented by reference TRBV7-9 and TRBJ1-6, the full variable domain reads DTGVSQNPRHKITKRGQNVTFRCDPISEHNRLYWYRQTLGQGPEFLTYFQNEAQLEKSRLLSDRFSAERPKGSFSTLEIQRTEQGDSAMYLCASSIWNSPLHFGNGTRLTVT.